This T cell receptor beta chain emerged from a study of shared clonotypes between healthy human individuals. This CDR3 is 16 amino acids long. Germline values: CDR1 SGHRS, CDR2 YFSETQ. The V gene lost 1 base and the J gene lost 0 bases, with 11 bases spanning the gap. TCRdb keeps only in-frame clones here, not all; method: immunoSEQ multiplex PCR. Of roughly 2.6 million clones detected, around nine tenths appear once; the ten largest clones hold over 0.12%. The receptor comes from a man younger than 35 in good health. V gene TRBV5-1 combines with J gene TRBJ1-3, with D perhaps matching TRBD1 (6 bases). Material for sequencing was naive CD4+ T cells sorted from blood. Subset: CD45RA+ positively selected. CDR3: CASSLSGADSGNTIYF. DNA for the CDR3: TGCGCCAGCAGCTTGTCAGGGGCAGACTCTGGAAACACCATATATTTT.